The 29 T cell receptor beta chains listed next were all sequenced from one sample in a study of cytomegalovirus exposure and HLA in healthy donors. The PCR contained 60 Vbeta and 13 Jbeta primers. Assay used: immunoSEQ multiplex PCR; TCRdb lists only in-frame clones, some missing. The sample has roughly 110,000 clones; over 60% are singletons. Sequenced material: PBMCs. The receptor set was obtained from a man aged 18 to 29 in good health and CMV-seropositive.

The CDR3 here is CASSLYPPRTGQETQYF. CDR3 DNA sequence: TGTGCCAGCAGTTTATACCCTCCTAGGACAGGGCAGGAGACCCAGTACTTC. The genes are TRBV28 and TRBJ2-5, with 8 bases lining up with TRBD1. This CDR3 comprises 17 residues. With 1 base clipped from V and 5 bases from J, the junction kept 12 bases outside the gene matches. Germline assignment: CDR1 MDHEN and CDR2 SYDVKM.

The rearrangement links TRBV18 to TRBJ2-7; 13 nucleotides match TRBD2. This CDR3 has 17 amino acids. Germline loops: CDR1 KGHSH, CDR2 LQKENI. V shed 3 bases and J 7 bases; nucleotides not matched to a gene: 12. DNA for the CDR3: TGTGCCAGCTCACCCCCGGGACTAGCGGGGCCCGGGGGGGAGCAGTACTTC. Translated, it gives CASSPPGLAGPGGEQYF.

The CDR3, as DNA: TGTGCCAGCAGCTTAGGGCGCGGCTACGAGCAGTACGTC. Its protein product is CASSLGRGYEQYV. The gene calls are TRBV7-2 and TRBJ2-7; D remains unclear. Germline lookup yields CDR1 SGHTA and CDR2 FQGNSA. The CDR3 spans 13 residues. Trimming took 1 base from V and 3 from J, leaving 7 bases between them.

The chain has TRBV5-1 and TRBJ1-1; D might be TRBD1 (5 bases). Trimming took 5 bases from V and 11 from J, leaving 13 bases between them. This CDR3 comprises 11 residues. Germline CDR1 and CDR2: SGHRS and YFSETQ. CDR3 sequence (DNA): TGCGCCAGCAGGTCAGGGCCAAGTGCTTTCTTT. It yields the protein CASRSGPSAFF.

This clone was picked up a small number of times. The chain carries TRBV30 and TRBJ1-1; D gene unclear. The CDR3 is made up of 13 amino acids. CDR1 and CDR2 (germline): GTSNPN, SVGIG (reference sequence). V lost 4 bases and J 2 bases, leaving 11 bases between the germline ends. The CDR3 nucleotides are TGTGCCTGGATGGGCTCCTTAAACACTGAAGCTTTCTTT. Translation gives CAWMGSLNTEAFF. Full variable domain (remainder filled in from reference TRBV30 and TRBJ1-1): SQTIHQWPATLVQPVGSPLSLECTVEGTSNPNLYWYRQAAGRGLQLLFYSVGIGQISSEVPQNLSASRPQDRQFILSSKKLLLSDSGFYLCAWMGSLNTEAFFGQGTRLTVV.

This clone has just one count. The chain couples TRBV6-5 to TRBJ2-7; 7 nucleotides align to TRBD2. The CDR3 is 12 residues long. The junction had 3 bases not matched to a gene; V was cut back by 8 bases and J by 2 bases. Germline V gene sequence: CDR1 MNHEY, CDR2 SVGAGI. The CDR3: CASGGEPYEQYV. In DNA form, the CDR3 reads TGTGCCAGCGGGGGGGAGCCCTACGAGCAGTACGTC.

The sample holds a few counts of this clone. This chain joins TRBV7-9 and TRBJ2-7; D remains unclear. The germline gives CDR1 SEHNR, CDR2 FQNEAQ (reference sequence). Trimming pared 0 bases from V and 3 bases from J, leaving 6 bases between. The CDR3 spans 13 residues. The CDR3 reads CASSLAPLYEQYF. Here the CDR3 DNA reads TGTGCCAGCAGCTTAGCTCCCCTCTACGAGCAGTACTTC.

CDR3 DNA: TGTGCCAGCAGCTTAGGCAACACCGGGGAGCTGTTTTTT. Its translation: CASSLGNTGELFF. The chain uses TRBV7-3 and TRBJ2-2; D is unclear. V dropped 2 bases and J dropped 2 bases, with 3 bases sitting between them. The CDR3 loop spans 13 amino acids. Germline CDR1 and CDR2: SGHTA and FQGTGA.

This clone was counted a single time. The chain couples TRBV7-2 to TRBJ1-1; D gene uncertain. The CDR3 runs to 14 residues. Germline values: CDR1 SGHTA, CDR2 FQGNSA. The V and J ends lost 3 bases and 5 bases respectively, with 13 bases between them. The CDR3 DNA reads TGTGCCAGCAGCTTTCGGGGAGTAGGAACTGAAGCTTTCTTT. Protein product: CASSFRGVGTEAFF.

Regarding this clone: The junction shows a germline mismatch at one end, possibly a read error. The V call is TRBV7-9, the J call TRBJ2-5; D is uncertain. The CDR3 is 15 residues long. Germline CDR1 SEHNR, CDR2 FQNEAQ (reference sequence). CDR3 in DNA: TGTTCCAGCAGCTTAGTCGGTTCTATCGGAGAGACCCAGTACTTC. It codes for CSSSLVGSIGETQYF. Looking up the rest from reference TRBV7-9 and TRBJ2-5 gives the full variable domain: DTGVSQNPRHKITKRGQNVTFRCDPISEHNRLYWYRQTLGQGPEFLTYFQNEAQLEKSRLLSDRFSAERPKGSFSTLEIQRTEQGDSAMYLCSSSLVGSIGETQYFGPGTRLLVL.

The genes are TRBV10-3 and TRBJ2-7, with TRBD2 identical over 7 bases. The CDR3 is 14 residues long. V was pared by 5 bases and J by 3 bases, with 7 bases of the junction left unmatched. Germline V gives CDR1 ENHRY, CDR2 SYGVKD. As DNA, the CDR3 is TGTGCCATCAGTCCCGCGGGGGTGAACTACGAGCAGTACTTC. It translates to CAISPAGVNYEQYF.

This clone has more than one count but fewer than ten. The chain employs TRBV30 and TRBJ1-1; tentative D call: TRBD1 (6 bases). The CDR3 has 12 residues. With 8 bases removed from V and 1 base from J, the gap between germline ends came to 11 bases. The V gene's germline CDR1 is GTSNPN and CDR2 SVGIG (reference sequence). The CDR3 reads CAHARGNTEAFF. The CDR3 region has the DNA TGTGCCCACGCCAGGGGGAACACTGAAGCTTTCTTT.

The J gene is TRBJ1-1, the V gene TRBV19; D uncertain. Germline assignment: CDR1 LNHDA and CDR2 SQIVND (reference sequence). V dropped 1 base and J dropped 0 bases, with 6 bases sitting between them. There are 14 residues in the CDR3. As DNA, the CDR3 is TGTGCCAGTAGTATAGGACAACTGAACACTGAAGCTTTCTTT. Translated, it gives CASSIGQLNTEAFF. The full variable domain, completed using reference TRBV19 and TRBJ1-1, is DGGITQSPKYLFRKEGQNVTLSCEQNLNHDAMYWYRQDPGQGLRLIYYSQIVNDFQKGDIAEGYSVSREKKESFPLTVTSAQKNPTAFYLCASSIGQLNTEAFFGQGTRLTVV.

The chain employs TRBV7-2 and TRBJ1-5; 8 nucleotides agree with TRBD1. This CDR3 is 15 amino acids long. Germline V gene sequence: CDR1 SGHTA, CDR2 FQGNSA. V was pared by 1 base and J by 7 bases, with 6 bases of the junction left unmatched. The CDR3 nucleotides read TGTGCCAGCAGCTTAGTCCCTGGACAGGGACAGCCCCAGCATTTT. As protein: CASSLVPGQGQPQHF.

CDR3 amino acids: CASSLVSGSGNTIYF. In nucleotides, the CDR3 is TGTGCCAGCAGCTTAGTTTCGGGATCGGGAAACACCATATATTTT. V gene TRBV7-2 combines with J gene TRBJ1-3; D remains unclear. The CDR3 extends over 15 amino acids. V lost 1 base and J lost 4, with 11 bases in between. CDR1 is SGHTA and CDR2 is FQGNSA in the germline V gene. Combining the CDR3 with reference TRBV7-2 and TRBJ1-3 gives the whole variable domain GAGVSQSPSNKVTEKGKDVELRCDPISGHTALYWYRQSLGQGLEFLIYFQGNSAPDKSGLPSDRFSAERTGGSVSTLTIQRTQQEDSAVYLCASSLVSGSGNTIYFGEGSWLTVV.

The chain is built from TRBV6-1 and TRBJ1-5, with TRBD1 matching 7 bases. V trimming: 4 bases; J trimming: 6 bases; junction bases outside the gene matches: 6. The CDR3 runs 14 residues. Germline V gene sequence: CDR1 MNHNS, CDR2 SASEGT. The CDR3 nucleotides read TGTGCCAGCAGTGTATGGAGGGGGCCTCAGCCCCAGCATTTT. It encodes CASSVWRGPQPQHF.

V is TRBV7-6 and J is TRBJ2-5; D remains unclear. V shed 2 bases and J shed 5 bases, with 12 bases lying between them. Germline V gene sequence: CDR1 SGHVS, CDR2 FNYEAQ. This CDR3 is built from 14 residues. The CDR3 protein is CASSLSWVGETQYF. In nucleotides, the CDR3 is TGTGCCAGCAGCTTATCGTGGGTCGGGGAGACCCAGTACTTC.

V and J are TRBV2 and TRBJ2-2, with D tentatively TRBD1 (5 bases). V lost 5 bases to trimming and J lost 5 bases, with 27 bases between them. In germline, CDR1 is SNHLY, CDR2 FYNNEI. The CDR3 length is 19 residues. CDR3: CASSKHAKRTPQDTGELFF. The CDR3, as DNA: TGTGCCAGCAGTAAACATGCGAAAAGGACACCGCAGGATACCGGGGAGCTGTTTTTT.

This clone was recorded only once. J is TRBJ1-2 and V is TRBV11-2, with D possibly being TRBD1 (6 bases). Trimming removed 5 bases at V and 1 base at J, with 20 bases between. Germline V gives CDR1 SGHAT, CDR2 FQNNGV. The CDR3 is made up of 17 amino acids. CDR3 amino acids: CASSPWGAGEGNYGYTF. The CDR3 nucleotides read TGTGCCAGCAGCCCCTGGGGGGCAGGGGAGGGTAACTATGGCTACACCTTC. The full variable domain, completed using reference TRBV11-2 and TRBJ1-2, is EAGVAQSPRYKIIEKRQSVAFWCNPISGHATLYWYQQILGQGPKLLIQFQNNGVVDDSQLPKDRFSAERLKGVDSTLKIQPAKLEDSAVYLCASSPWGAGEGNYGYTFGSGTRLTVV.

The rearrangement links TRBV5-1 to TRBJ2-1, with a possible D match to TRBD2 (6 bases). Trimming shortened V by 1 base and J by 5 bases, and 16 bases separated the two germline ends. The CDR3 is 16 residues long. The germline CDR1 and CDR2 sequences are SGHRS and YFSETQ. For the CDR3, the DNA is TGCGCCAGCAGCTTGTGGGCTAGCGACTTTGACAATGAGCAGTTCTTC. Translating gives CASSLWASDFDNEQFF.

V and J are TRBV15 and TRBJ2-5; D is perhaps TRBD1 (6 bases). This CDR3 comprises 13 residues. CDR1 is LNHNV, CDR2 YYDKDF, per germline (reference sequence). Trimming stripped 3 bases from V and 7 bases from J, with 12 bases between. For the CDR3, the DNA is TGTGCCACCAGCAGTACAGGGTTGGGGACCCAGTACTTC. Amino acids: CATSSTGLGTQYF.

The CDR3 nucleotides read TGCGCCAGCAGCTCCGGACACAGGGATCTATATGAGCAGTTCTTC. Its protein is CASSSGHRDLYEQFF. The J gene is TRBJ2-1, the V gene TRBV5-1; D perhaps matches TRBD1 (6 bases). The CDR3 has 15 residues. Trimming left V 3 bases short and J 8 bases short, with 18 bases between. Per the germline V gene, CDR1 is SGHRS and CDR2 is YFSETQ.

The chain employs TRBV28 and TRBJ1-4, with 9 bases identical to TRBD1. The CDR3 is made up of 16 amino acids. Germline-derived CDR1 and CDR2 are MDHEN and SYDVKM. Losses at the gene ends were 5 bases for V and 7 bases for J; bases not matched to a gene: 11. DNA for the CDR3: TGTGCCAGCAGTCCCCCCGGGACAGGGTCGCGTGAAAAACTGTTTTTT. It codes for CASSPPGTGSREKLFF.

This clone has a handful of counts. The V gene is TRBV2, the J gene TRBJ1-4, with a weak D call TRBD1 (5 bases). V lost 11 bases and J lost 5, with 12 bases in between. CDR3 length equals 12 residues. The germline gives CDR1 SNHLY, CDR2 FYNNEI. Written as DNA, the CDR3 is TGTGCCGGAGGGGCCATGAATGAAAAACTGTTTTTT. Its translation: CAGGAMNEKLFF.

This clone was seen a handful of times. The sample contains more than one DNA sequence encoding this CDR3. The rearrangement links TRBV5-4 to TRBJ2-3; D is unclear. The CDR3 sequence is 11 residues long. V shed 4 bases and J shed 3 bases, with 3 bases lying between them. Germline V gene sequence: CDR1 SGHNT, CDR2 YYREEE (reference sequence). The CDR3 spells CASSLTDTQYF. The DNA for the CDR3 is TGTGCCAGCAGCCTTACAGATACGCAGTATTTT.

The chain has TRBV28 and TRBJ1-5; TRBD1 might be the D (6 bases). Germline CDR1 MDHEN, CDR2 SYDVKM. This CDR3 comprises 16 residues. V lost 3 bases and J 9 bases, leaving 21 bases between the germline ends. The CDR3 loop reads CASSFMLRPNRVPQHF. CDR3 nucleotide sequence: TGTGCCAGCAGTTTTATGTTGAGACCAAACAGGGTGCCCCAGCATTTT.

The CDR3 here is CASSDLTGGNTEAFF. In DNA, the CDR3 is TGCGCCAGCAGTGACCTTACAGGGGGGAACACTGAAGCTTTCTTT. The V gene is TRBV10-2, the J gene TRBJ1-1; TRBD1 matches at 8 bases. CDR1 is WSHSY and CDR2 is SAAADI in the germline V gene. The CDR3 length is 15 residues. Trimming cost V 3 bases and J 1 base; bases outside gene matches: 4.

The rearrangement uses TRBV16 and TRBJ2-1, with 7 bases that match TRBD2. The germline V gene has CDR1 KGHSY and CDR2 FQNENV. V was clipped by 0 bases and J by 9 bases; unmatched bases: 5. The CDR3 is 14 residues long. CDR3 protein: CASSQSGGAGEQFF. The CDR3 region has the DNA TGTGCCAGCAGCCAATCGGGAGGGGCGGGTGAGCAGTTCTTC. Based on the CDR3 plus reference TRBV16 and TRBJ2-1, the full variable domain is GEEVAQTPKHLVRGEGQKAKLYCAPIKGHSYVFWYQQVLKNEFKFLISFQNENVFDETGMPKERFSAKCLPNSPCSLEIQATKLEDSAVYFCASSQSGGAGEQFFGPGTRLTVL.

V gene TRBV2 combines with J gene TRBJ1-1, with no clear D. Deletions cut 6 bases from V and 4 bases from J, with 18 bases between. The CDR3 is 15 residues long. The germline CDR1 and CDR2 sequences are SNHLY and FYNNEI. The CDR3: CASRASPGSGTEAFF. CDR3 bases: TGTGCCAGCAGGGCCTCCCCGGGGTCGGGCACTGAAGCTTTCTTT.